Sequencing of this TCR beta chain was carried out in a study of CD8+ T cells in alopecia areata. Looking at the study overall: Treated individuals took tofacitinib by mouth, 5 to 10 mg twice daily. Findings of the study overall: TCR sharing was clearer in mice than between patients, perhaps partly owing to patient HLA diversity. Normal skin contains resident alphabeta T cells, and these are also sequenced in scalp samples.

Investigators isolated RNA and reverse transcribed it into cDNA to act as the sequencing template. Here immunoSEQ multiplex PCR was the method, and the copy in TCRdb shows in-frame clones only, minus some. The data hold 170,000 or so clones, with roughly 60% observed a single time. This clone came up a few times. Its antigen is not known. Individuals with alopecia areata gave both lesional scalp punch biopsies and peripheral blood for collection. The sequencing here drew on CD4+ T cells sorted from blood, taken at week 0. The source is a human donor with alopecia areata.

In nucleotides, the CDR3 is TGTGCCAGCAGCTTTCAAGATCAAGAGACCCAGTACTTC. Translated: CASSFQDQETQYF. The V and J genes are TRBV7-3 and TRBJ2-5; D unclear. Germline assignment: CDR1 SGHTA and CDR2 FQGTGA. V was shortened by 3 bases and J by 2 bases, with 7 bases between the two germline ends. This CDR3 has 13 amino acids.